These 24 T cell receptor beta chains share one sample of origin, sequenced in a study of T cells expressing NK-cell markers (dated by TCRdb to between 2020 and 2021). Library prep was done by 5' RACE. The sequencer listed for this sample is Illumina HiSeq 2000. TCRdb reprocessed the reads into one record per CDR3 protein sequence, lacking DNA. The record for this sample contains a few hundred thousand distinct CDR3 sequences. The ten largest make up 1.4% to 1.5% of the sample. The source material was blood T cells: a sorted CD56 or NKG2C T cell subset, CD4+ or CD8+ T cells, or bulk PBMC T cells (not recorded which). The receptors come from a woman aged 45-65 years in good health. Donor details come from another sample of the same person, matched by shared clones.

CDR3 protein: CASSTYRGLVDTQYF. The V and J genes are TRBV28 and TRBJ2-3; TCRdb names TRBD1, which stays unverified in the absence of DNA. This CDR3 is 15 amino acids long. Germline V gene sequence: CDR1 MDHEN, CDR2 SYDVKM.

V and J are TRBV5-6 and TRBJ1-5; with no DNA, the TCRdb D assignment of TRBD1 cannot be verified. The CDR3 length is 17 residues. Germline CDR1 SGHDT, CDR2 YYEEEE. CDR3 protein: CASSQGTGLSSNQPQHF.

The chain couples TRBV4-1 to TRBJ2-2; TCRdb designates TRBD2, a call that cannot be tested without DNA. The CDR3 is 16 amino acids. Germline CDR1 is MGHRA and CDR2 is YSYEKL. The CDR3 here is CASSQGRELTPGRLFF.

CDR3 protein: CASTHSQETQYF. J is TRBJ2-5 and V is TRBV2. The germline gives CDR1 SNHLY, CDR2 FYNNEI. The CDR3 runs to 12 residues. Variable domain in full (rest from reference TRBV2 and TRBJ2-5): EPEVTQTPSHQVTQMGQEVILRCVPISNHLYFYWYRQILGQKVEFLVSFYNNEISEKSEIFDDQFSVERPDGSNFTLKIRSTKLEDSAMYFCASTHSQETQYFGPGTRLLVL.

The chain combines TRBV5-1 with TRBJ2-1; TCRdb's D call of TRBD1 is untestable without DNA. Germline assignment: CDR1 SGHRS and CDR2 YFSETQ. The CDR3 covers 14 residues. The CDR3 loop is CASSFRDSNNEQFF.

The CDR3 here is CASSLGQGVNQPQHF. The rearrangement joins TRBV12-3 or TRBV12-4 to TRBJ1-5; there is no DNA to check the TCRdb D call of TRBD1. The CDR3 has 15 residues.

This CDR3 reads CASSLGTQGYYGYTF. The genes are TRBV11-3 and TRBJ1-2; TCRdb designates TRBD1, a call that cannot be tested without DNA. CDR1 and CDR2 (germline): SGHNT, YENEEA. The CDR3 runs to 15 residues.

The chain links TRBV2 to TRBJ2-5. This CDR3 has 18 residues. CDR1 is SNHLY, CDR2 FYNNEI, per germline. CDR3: CASSPLRMFLPRKETQYF.

CDR3 amino acids: CATSGRSSYNEQFF. The rearrangement links TRBV24-1 to TRBJ2-1; lacking DNA, the TRBD1 call made by TCRdb goes unchecked. The germline V gene has CDR1 KGHDR and CDR2 SFDVKD. The CDR3 has 14 amino acids.

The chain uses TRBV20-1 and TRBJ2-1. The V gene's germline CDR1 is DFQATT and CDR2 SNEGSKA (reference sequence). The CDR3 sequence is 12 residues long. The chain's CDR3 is CSAYFAGSEQFF.

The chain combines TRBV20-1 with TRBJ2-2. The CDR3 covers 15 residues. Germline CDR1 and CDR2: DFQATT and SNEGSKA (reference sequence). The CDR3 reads CSARDSSGVTGELFF.

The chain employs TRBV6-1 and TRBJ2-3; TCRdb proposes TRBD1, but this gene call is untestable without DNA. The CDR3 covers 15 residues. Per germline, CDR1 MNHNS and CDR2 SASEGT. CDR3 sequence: CASSEKKGTTDTQYF.

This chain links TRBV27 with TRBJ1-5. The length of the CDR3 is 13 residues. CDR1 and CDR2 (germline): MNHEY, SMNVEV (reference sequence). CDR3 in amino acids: CASSFSGLGPQHF.

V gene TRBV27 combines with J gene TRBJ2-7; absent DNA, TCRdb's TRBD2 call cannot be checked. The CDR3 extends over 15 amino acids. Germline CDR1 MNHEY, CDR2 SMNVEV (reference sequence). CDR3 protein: CASSLSASGINEQYF.

CDR3 in amino acids: CSARAPGTSGSGTGELFF. This sequence joins TRBV20-1 and TRBJ2-2; TCRdb indicates TRBD2, and absent DNA this call remains unverified. The CDR3 runs to 18 residues. Germline V gene sequence: CDR1 DFQATT, CDR2 SNEGSKA (reference sequence).

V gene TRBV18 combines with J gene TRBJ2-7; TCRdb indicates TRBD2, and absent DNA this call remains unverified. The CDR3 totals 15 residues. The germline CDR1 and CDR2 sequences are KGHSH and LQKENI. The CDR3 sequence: CASSPSLAGSDEQYF.

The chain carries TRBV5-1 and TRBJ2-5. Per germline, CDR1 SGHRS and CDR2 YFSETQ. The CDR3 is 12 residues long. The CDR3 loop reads CASSLGQETQYF.

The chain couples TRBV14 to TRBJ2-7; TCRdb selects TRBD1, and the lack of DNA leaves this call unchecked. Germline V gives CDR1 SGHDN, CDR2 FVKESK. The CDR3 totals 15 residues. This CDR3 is CASSQDGTGVDEQYF. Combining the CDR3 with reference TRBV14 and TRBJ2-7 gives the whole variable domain EAGVTQFPSHSVIEKGQTVTLRCDPISGHDNLYWYRRVMGKEIKFLLHFVKESKQDESGMPNNRFLAERTGGTYSTLKVQPAELEDSGVYFCASSQDGTGVDEQYFGPGTRLTVT.

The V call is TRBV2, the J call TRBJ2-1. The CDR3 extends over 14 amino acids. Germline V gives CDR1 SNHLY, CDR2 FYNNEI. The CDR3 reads CASIEKLVQIEQFF.

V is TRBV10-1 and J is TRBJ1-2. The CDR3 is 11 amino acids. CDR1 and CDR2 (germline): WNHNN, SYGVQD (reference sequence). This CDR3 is CASSDGRGYTF.

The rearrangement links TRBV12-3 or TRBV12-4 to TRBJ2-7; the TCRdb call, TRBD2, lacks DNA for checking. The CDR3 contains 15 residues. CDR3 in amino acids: CASSDTSGRADEQYF.

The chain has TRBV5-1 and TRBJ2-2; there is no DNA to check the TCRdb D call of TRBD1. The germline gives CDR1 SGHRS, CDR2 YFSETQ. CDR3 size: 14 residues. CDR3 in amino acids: CASSSRQEAGELFF.

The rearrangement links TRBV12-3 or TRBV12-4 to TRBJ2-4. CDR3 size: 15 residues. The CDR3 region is CASSLSGSSKNIQYF.

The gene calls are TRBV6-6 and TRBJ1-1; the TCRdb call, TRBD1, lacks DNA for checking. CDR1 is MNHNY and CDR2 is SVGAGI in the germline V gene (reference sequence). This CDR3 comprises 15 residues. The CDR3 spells CASSYSFRENTEAFF.